This TCR beta chain emerged from a study of cytotoxic CD8 clonotypes in ibrutinib-treated CLL. Study-level background: Partial response occurred in roughly 25 patients and complete response in 2; at median approximately 71 months, roughly 15 remained remitted and approximately twelve progressed. Response samples were taken after a median around 11 months of treatment, range 6 to 36. The study's findings and limits: Clonality was higher at baseline than in age-matched healthy donors and tracked circulating CD8+ T-cell counts.

V gave up 7 bases and J gave up 9 bases, with 19 bases separating them. Germline V gene data show CDR1 as LNHDA and CDR2 as SQIVND (reference sequence). The CDR3 covers 15 residues. Profiled with immunoSEQ multiplex PCR; TCRdb holds only in-frame clones, not every one. The sample comprises around 140,000 clones, over 75% of which are singletons, and approximately 2% rests with the top ten. Regarding this clone: Its target is unknown.

Sequencing used PBMCs, obtained after 24 months of ibrutinib treatment. The receptor was isolated from a human donor with chronic lymphocytic leukemia. The chain combines TRBV19 with TRBJ2-6; no firm D call. This chain's CDR3 is CASMKFWGRDNVLTF. The CDR3 DNA reads as TGTGCCAGTATGAAATTCTGGGGAAGAGACAACGTCCTGACTTTC.